These 9 T cell receptor beta chains were sequenced from one sample in a study of T cells expressing NK-cell markers. TCRdb reprocessed the 5' RACE reads and keeps a single row for each CDR3 protein, giving no DNA. The repertoire table contains some 460,000 distinct CDR3 sequences. The sequenced sample consisted of blood T cells: a sorted CD56 or NKG2C T cell subset, CD4+ or CD8+ T cells, or bulk PBMC T cells (not recorded which). Receptors were obtained from a woman in her forties or fifties in good health.

The chain recombines TRBV29-1 with TRBJ2-7; TCRdb reports TRBD2, a call that lacks DNA to check it against. The CDR3 sequence is 16 residues long. Germline CDR1 and CDR2: SQVTM and ANQGSEA. CDR3 sequence reads: CSVEVRQAGGPYEQYF.

The rearrangement joins TRBV12-3 or TRBV12-4 to TRBJ1-5. The CDR3 runs to 13 residues. CDR3 in amino acids: CASSPDSDQPQHF.

The genes are TRBV5-1 and TRBJ2-1; absent DNA, TCRdb's TRBD1 call cannot be checked. CDR1 and CDR2 (germline): SGHRS, YFSETQ. There are 13 residues in the CDR3. CDR3: CASSEGYPDEQFF.

The chain carries TRBV11-3 and TRBJ2-6; TCRdb picks TRBD1, but there is no DNA to check that call. The CDR3 length is 17 residues. Germline V gene sequence: CDR1 SGHNT, CDR2 YENEEA. The chain's CDR3 is CASSTTIRGAGANVLTF.

This chain links TRBV6-2 or TRBV6-3 with TRBJ2-3; TCRdb lists TRBD2, though no DNA is available to test this call. The CDR3 loop spans 16 amino acids. The V gene's germline CDR1 is MNHEY and CDR2 SVGEGT. The CDR3 loop reads CASSGLAGGYTDTQYF.

The V call is TRBV4-2, the J call TRBJ1-1. CDR3 size: 13 residues. Germline V gene lookup returns CDR1 LGHNA and CDR2 YNFKEQ. This CDR3 reads CASSQGDITEAFF.

This chain connects TRBV12-3 or TRBV12-4 to TRBJ1-4. The CDR3 length is 13 residues. This CDR3 is CASRVTGNEKLFF.

The chain links TRBV12-3 or TRBV12-4 to TRBJ1-4; TCRdb's assignment of TRBD1 cannot be checked, as there is no DNA. The CDR3 runs 13 residues. The CDR3 is CASRGQALGKLFF.

The chain joins TRBV7-3 to TRBJ2-7; TCRdb proposes TRBD1, but this gene call is untestable without DNA. The germline CDR1 and CDR2 sequences are SGHTA and FQGTGA. The length of the CDR3 is 13 residues. Here the CDR3 reads CASSLRDDYEQYF.